This T cell receptor beta chain was captured in a study of CD8 T cells in ankylosing spondylitis. Findings and limits, study-wide: Earlier reports found some motif variants in synovial fluid and blood in reactive arthritis. What seemed typical of ankylosing spondylitis blood was a TCR beta motif built from about 8 highly homologous variants.

5'-RACE, quantitative and with molecular barcodes, yielded the TCR beta libraries. Each CDR3 protein gets one entry after TCRdb re-called the 5' RACE reads with MiXCR. The sample comprises around 490,000 distinct CDR3 sequences, approximately 5.3% of which are singletons, and 3.5% rests with the top ten. The CDR3 totals 15 residues. V dropped 6 bases and J dropped 5; count of bases not matched to a gene: 6. This clonotype appeared many times. Antigen specificity is unknown. Material for sequencing was blood, either unsorted or a sorted T cell fraction (not recorded which). The rearrangement links TRBV12-3 or TRBV12-4 to TRBJ2-6, with 8 bases matching TRBD1. The clonotype was recovered from a male donor with ankylosing spondylitis. CDR3 protein: CASRVTGARANVLTF. As DNA, the CDR3 is TGTGCCAGCAGAGTGACAGGGGCCCGGGCCAACGTCCTGACTTTC.